This T cell receptor beta chain is drawn from a study of cytomegalovirus exposure and HLA in healthy donors. Study-level information: There were 117 million unique TCR beta sequences, drawn from about 179 million T cells, in an earlier analysis. The study's findings and limits: Available immune exposure information was restricted to CMV serostatus only. Common viral pathogens (according to a later analysis) appeared linked to several of the most significant clusters.

Concerning this clone: Antigen: not known.

The PCR ran on 60 Vbeta and 13 Jbeta primers. Some clones are missing from TCRdb's copy, which holds only in-frame ones; the method was immunoSEQ multiplex PCR. The sample contains around 130,000 clones, around four fifths of which appear only once. CDR1 LGHNA and CDR2 YSLEER come from the germline V gene. The CDR3 consists of 15 residues. The ends were cut back, 0 bases at V and 8 bases at J, with 13 bases in the middle. The chain has TRBV4-3 and TRBJ1-4; TRBD1 might be the D (6 bases). The sample taken for sequencing was PBMCs. This sequence was found in a man in his forties in good health and CMV-seronegative. CDR3 nucleotide sequence: TGCGCCAGCAGCCAAGAATATGGGGGCCGGGAAAAACTGTTTTTT. Protein product: CASSQEYGGREKLFF.